This T cell receptor (beta chain) derives from a study of blood T cells in healthy people across ages. The study isolated at least 7 million PBMCs from each sample. This clonotype was seen more than once but under ten times. The antigen is undetermined. CDR3 length equals 14 residues. CDR1 SGHTA and CDR2 FQGNSA come from the germline V gene. After removal of 1 base from V and 8 bases from J, the junction contained 5 bases not matched to a gene. Combining a sample-barcoded 5' primer with a J-beta primer mix, a second PCR ran for 7 to 11 cycles. One entry per CDR3 protein results from TCRdb running MiXCR on the 5' RACE reads. The sample has 1.5 million to 1.8 million distinct CDR3 sequences, roughly 43% seen once. Study observations and caveats: Leaving the PBMCs unsorted stopped any conclusive comparison of naive versus antigen-experienced cells.

Material for sequencing was blood. This rearrangement joins TRBV7-2 to TRBJ1-2, with TRBD1 matching over 9 bases. The source of this sequence is a woman under 30 in good health. CDR3 nucleotides: TGTGCCAGCAGCTTAGAACAGGGGGCTGACGGCTACACCTTC. The encoded protein is CASSLEQGADGYTF.